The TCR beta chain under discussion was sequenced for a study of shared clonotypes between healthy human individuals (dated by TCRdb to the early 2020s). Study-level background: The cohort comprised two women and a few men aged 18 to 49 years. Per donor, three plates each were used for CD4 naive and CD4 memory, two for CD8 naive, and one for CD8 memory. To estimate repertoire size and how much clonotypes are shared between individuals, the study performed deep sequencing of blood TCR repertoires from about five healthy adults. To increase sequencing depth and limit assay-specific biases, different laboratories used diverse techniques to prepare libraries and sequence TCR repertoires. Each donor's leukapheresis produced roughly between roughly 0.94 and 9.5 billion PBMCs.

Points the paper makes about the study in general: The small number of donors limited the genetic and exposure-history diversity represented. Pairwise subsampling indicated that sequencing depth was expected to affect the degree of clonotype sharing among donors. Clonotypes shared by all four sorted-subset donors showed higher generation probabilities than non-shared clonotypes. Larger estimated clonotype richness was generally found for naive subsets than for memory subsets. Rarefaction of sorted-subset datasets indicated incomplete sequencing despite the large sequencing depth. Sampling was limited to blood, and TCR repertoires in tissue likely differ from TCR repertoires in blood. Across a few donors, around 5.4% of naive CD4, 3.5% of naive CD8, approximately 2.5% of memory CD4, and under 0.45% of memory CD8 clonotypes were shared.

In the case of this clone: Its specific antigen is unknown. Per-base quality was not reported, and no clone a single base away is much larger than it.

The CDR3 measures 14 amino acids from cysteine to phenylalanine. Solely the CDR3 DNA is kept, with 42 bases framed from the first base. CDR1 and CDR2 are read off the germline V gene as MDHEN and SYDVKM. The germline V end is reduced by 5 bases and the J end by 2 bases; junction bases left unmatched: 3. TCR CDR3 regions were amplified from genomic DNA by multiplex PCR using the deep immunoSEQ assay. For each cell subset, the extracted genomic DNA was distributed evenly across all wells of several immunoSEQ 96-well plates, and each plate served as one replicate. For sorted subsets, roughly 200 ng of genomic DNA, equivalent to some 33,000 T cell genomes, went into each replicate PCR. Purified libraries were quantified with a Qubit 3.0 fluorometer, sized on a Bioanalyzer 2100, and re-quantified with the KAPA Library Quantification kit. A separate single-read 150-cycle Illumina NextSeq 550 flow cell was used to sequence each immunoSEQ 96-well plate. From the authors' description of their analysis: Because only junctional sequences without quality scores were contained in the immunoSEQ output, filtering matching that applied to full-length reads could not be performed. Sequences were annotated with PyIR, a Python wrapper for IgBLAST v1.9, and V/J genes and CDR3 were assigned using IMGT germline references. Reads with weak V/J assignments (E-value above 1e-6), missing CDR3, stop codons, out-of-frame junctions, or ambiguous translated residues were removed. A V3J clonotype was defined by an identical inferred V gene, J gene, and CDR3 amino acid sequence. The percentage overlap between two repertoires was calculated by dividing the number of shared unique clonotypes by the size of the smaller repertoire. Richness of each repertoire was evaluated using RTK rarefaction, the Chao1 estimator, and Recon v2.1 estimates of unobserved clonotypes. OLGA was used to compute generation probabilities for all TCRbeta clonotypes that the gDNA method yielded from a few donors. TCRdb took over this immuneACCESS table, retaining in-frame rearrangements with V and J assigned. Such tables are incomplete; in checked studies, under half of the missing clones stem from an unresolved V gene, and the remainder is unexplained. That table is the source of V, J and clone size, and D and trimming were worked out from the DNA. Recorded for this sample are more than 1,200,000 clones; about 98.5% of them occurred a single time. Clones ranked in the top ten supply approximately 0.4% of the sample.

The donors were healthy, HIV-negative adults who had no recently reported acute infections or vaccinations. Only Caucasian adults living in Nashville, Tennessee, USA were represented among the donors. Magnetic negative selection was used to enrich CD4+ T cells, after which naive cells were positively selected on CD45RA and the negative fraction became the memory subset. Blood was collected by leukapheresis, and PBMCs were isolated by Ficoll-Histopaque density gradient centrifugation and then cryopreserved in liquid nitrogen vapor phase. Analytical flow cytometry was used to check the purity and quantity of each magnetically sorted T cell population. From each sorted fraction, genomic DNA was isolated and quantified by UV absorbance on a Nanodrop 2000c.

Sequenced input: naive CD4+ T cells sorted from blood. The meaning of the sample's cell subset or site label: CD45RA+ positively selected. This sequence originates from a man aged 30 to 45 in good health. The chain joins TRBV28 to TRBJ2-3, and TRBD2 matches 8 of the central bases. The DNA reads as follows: TGTGCCAGCAGTGCGGGAGGCTACACAGATACGCAGTATTTT. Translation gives CASSAGGYTDTQYF.